This T cell receptor beta chain was obtained from a study of cytomegalovirus exposure and HLA in healthy donors. Findings and caveats of the study: Later analysis identified several of the most significant clusters that appeared linked to common viral pathogens.

Vbeta (60) and Jbeta (13) primers were used in the PCR. TCRdb keeps only in-frame clones here, not all; method: immunoSEQ multiplex PCR. Here the sample spans 100,000 to 150,000 clones, about 80% being singletons. Likely unrecorded immune exposures existed in these nominally healthy donors. The V gene's germline CDR1 is MNHEY and CDR2 SMNVEV (reference sequence). CDR3 length: 15 amino acids. The count of this clone is one. The antigen remains undetermined. The sequenced material came from PBMCs. The chain couples TRBV27 to TRBJ2-5, with 7 nucleotides matching TRBD1. The assigned J gene may be wrong: the sequence end matches TRBJ2-7 better. The receptor was isolated from a woman aged 45 to 65 in good health and CMV-seronegative. This CDR3 is CASSLGPGQIYEQYF. CDR3 DNA: TGTGCCAGCAGTTTAGGGCCGGGACAGATCTACGAGCAGTACTTC.